This T cell receptor beta chain was captured in a study of breast tumors, draining lymph nodes, adjacent tissues (dated by TCRdb to 2016 to 2018). Regarding the research as a whole: Breast cancer patients provided tumor, adjacent nontumor tissue and axillary lymph nodes, and the study compared the TCR beta repertoires across these three sources. In human breast cancer, the study set out to evaluate how tumor, surrounding tissue and draining lymph node repertoires relate to one another and whether T cells may move between these sites. Findings and caveats that apply to the study as a whole: The data were considered consistent with most tumor T cells being derived from the lymph node and subsequently expanding within tumor tissue. Tumor T-cell repertoires showed less diversity than lymph node repertoires and more diversity than nontumor tissue repertoires, and tumor T-cell repertoires showed preferential V and J gene usage. The conclusion that tumor T cells originate in lymph nodes was presented as consistent with a hypothesis rather than as directly demonstrated. In luminal-like breast cancer, tumor and nontumor tissue repertoires resembled each other significantly more than in basal-like breast cancer.

TCRdb lists the instrument as Illumina HiSeq 2000. Multiplex PCR amplification was used to build the TCR beta chain libraries. The amplified TCR beta chain products were analyzed by high-throughput sequencing. TCRdb ran its own pipeline on the public reads, namely fastp trimming at Q25 and MiXCR clone calling, and kept in-frame beta chains. Every CDR3 protein is listed once, alongside the most common genes and DNA of its rows. In all, the sample holds about 15,000 distinct CDR3 sequences, and 45% of those were seen once. About an eighth of the sample lies in the top ten. The adjacent samples were made up of nontumor breast tissue around the tumor. This clonotype was seen ten or more times. This clone's antigen is unknown. The record has no base qualities; no much larger clone is one base away. Inclusive of the bounding cysteine and phenylalanine, the CDR3 is 12 residues long. The read is trimmed to its CDR3 DNA, 36 bases read in frame from base 1. The V and J ends are trimmed by 5 bases and 1 base, leaving 5 bases between them. In the germline V gene, CDR1 corresponds to SGHAT and CDR2 to FQNNGV.

Sequenced sample: tumor-adjacent breast tissue. The receptor comes from a female donor with breast cancer. Some clones in this sample may be carry-over from other donors' samples. The chain is made from TRBV11-2 and TRBJ1-1; confidence is insufficient to name the D gene. The DNA is as follows: TGTGCCAGCAGCGTTACGAACACTGAAGCTTTCTTT. Translation gives CASSVTNTEAFF.